This TCR beta chain was captured in a study of shared clonotypes between healthy human individuals. HIV-negative, healthy adults without recent acute infections or vaccinations were the donors. Germline lookup yields CDR1 SGDLS and CDR2 YYNGEE. The CDR3 totals 17 residues. V trimming: 0 bases; J trimming: 2 bases; junction bases outside the gene matches: 7. Here immunoSEQ multiplex PCR was the method, and the copy in TCRdb shows in-frame clones only, minus some. The profile shows over a million clones, approximately 97% of them singletons. The receptor was derived from a man aged 25 to 40 in good health. The chain links TRBV9 to TRBJ2-1, with 8 nucleotides matching TRBD1. The sample taken for sequencing was naive CD4+ T cells sorted from blood. Subset reported: CD45RA+ positively selected. CDR3 DNA: TGTGCCAGCAGCGTAGGGGTTTTGGGACAGGCCTACAATGAGCAGTTCTTC. It codes for CASSVGVLGQAYNEQFF.